This T cell receptor beta chain appears in the sequencing data of a study of blood T cells in healthy people across ages. Whole-study results and caveats: More naive CD4+ cells and higher diversity were found in long-lived than in aged donors.

Together with a sample-barcoded 5' primer, a J-beta primer mix was included in a second PCR lasting roughly 6 to 12 cycles. MiXCR was run by TCRdb on the 5' RACE reads, yielding one entry per CDR3 protein. The profile covers over a million distinct CDR3 sequences, with 40% to 50% appearing a single time and approximately 20% taken by the ten largest. Concerning this clonotype itself: Its antigen remains unknown.

The CDR3 is 18 amino acids. Germline CDR1 is SGHTA and CDR2 is FQGNSA. Specimen: blood. This clonotype was sampled from a woman aged 60-70 years in good health. The rearrangement joins TRBV7-2 to TRBJ2-1; TRBD2 agrees at 12 bases. The DNA end is more similar to TRBJ2-7, so the J call may be wrong. In DNA form, the CDR3 reads TGTGCCAGCAGCAGACGACTAGCGGGAGTTAGGTCCTACAATGAGCAGTACTTC. It codes for CASSRRLAGVRSYNEQYF.